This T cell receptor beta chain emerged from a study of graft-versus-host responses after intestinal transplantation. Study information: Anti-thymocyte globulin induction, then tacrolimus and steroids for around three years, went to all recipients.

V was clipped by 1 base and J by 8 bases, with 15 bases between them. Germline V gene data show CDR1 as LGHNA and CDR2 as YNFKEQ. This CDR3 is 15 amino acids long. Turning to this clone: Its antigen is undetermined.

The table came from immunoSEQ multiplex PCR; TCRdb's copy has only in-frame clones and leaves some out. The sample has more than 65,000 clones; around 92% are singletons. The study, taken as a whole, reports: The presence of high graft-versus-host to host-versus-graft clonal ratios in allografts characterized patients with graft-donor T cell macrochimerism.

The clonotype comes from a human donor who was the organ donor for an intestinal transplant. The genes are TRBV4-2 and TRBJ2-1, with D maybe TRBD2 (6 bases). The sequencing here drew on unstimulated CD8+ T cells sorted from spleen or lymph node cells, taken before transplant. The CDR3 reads CASSQGWLAVDEQFF. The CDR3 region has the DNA TGTGCCAGCAGCCAAGGGTGGTTAGCGGTCGATGAGCAGTTCTTC.